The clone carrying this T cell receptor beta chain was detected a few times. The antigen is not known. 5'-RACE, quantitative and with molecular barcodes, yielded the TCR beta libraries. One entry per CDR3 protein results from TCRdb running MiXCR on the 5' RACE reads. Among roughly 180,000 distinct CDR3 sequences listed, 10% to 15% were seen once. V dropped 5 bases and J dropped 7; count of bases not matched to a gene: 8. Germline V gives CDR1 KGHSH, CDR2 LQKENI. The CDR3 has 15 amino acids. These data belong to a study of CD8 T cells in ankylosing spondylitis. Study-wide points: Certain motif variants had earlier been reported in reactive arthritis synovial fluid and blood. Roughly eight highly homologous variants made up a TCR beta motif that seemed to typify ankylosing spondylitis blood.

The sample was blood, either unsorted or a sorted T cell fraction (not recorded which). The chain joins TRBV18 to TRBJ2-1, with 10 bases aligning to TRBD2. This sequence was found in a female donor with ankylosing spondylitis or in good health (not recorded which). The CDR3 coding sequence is TGTGCCAGCTCATCCCTAGCGGGAGTGGGGAATGAGCAGTTCTTC. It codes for CASSSLAGVGNEQFF.